Here is one TCR beta chain with its context. This CDR3 contains 11 residues. The V gene lost 3 bases and the J gene lost 1 base, with 3 bases spanning the gap. Germline V gene data show CDR1 as DFQATT and CDR2 as SNEGSKA (reference sequence). The data stem from a study of early stage breast cancer tumors. Clones were read by immunoSEQ multiplex PCR, and TCRdb kept only the in-frame ones, dropping some. The sample includes over 5,500 clones, 50% to 80% of them seen just once. What was sequenced was normal breast tissue next to the tumor. The chain joins TRBV20-1 to TRBJ2-5, with D unclear. The receptor was derived from a person in their fifties with breast cancer. The CDR3 region is CSASPQETQYF. The DNA of the CDR3 is TGCAGTGCTAGCCCCCAAGAGACCCAGTACTTC.